The clone carrying this T cell receptor (beta chain) was observed many times. Its antigen is unknown. This sample stems from a study of T cell repertoires in cytomegalovirus infection. In the study overall: Recently identified HLA-C-restricted and well-studied HLA-B-restricted CMV epitopes were used. It can be stated that public TCR beta signatures indicated CMV infection as well as a matching HLA type.

TCRdb recomputed calls from the reads with MiXCR, one row per CDR3 protein. Of about 330,000 distinct CDR3 sequences in the sample, about 32% were seen once. Broader study findings: CMV-specific HLA-C-restricted TCR beta clonotypes dominated the ex vivo response. The study identified carriers of CMV plus the relevant HLA from cumulative public TCR beta family frequency.

The germline CDR1 and CDR2 sequences are SGHVS and FQNEAQ. The CDR3 spans 13 residues. Trimming cost V 2 bases and J 1 base, with 5 bases left between them. This clonotype was obtained from a human donor in good health (CMV status not recorded). Some clones in this sample may be carry-over from other donors' samples. This chain uses TRBV7-8 with TRBJ1-1; D uncertain. The material sequenced was cultured PBMCs, taken from culture after CMV antigen stimulation. As DNA, the CDR3 is TGTGCCAGCAGCTTAATGGGGAACACTGAAGCTTTCTTT. This sequence encodes CASSLMGNTEAFF.